The rows below give T cell receptor beta chains drawn from one sample of a study of cytomegalovirus exposure and HLA in healthy donors. Clones were read by immunoSEQ multiplex PCR, and TCRdb kept only the in-frame ones, dropping some. The sample has 190,000 or so clones; roughly 77% are singletons. Sequenced sample: PBMCs. Every receptor here comes from a male donor in good health and CMV-seropositive. CDR3s include the opening cysteine and the closing phenylalanine or tryptophan. Fields, in order: CDR3 length, J gene, clone size, D gene, V gene, CDR3 DNA, CDR3 protein. The D gene is left open where the match is weak. Size values are once, few and many counts, or a class for expanded clones, and some rows have none.

CDR3 length: 13
J gene: TRBJ1-1
clone size: few
D gene: -
V gene: TRBV29-1
CDR3 DNA: TGCAGCGTTTACGACAGGAGGAACACTGAAGCTTTCTTT
CDR3 protein: CSVYDRRNTEAFF

CDR3 length: 12
J gene: TRBJ1-2
clone size: once
D gene: -
V gene: TRBV6-5
CDR3 DNA: TGTGCCAGCTATAATCGGCCAGGCGGCTACACCTTC
CDR3 protein: CASYNRPGGYTF

CDR3 length: 17
J gene: TRBJ1-5
clone size: -
D gene: TRBD1
V gene: TRBV18
CDR3 DNA: TGTGCCAGCTCACCCTTTTTAACAGGGGCAGACAATCAGCCCCAGCATTTT
CDR3 protein: CASSPFLTGADNQPQHF

CDR3 length: 17
J gene: TRBJ1-1
clone size: -
D gene: TRBD1
V gene: TRBV5-5
CDR3 DNA: TGTGCCAGCAGCTTGGCTGGGACAGGGGGCGCGAACACTGAAGCTTTCTTT
CDR3 protein: CASSLAGTGGANTEAFF

CDR3 length: 18
J gene: TRBJ1-1
clone size: once
D gene: TRBD1
V gene: TRBV9
CDR3 DNA: TGTGCCAGCAGCCACAGGGGGAGGGGACCTCGAGAGGGGTCTGAAGCTTTCTTT
CDR3 protein: CASSHRGRGPREGSEAFF

CDR3 length: 13
J gene: TRBJ1-1
clone size: -
D gene: -
V gene: TRBV25-1
CDR3 DNA: TGTGCCAGCCACTTAAGGGGTGACACTGAAGCTTTCTTT
CDR3 protein: CASHLRGDTEAFF

CDR3 length: 17
J gene: TRBJ2-3
clone size: -
D gene: TRBD2
V gene: TRBV9
CDR3 DNA: TGTGCCAGCAGCGTAGCCATTGGAGCGGGGAGCACAGATACGCAGTATTTT
CDR3 protein: CASSVAIGAGSTDTQYF

CDR3 length: 18
J gene: TRBJ2-1
clone size: -
D gene: TRBD2
V gene: TRBV28
CDR3 DNA: TGTGCCAGCAGTTTTACCCCGACTAGCGGGAGCGCCGGGGATGAGCAGTTCTTC
CDR3 protein: CASSFTPTSGSAGDEQFF

CDR3 length: 17
J gene: TRBJ2-6
clone size: few
D gene: -
V gene: TRBV10-3
CDR3 DNA: TGTGCCATCACCCCGGGACATGGGGACGCTGGGGCCAACGTCCTGACTTTC
CDR3 protein: CAITPGHGDAGANVLTF

CDR3 length: 14
J gene: TRBJ1-2
clone size: -
D gene: -
V gene: TRBV4-3
CDR3 DNA: TGCGCCAGCAGCCAAACTTCGAGTGCCTATGGCTACACCTTC
CDR3 protein: CASSQTSSAYGYTF